This TCR beta chain was captured in a study of CXCR3-negative and CXCR3-positive naive CD8 T cells. At around 300,000 cells each, triplicate sorts were carried out for each CD8+ T cell subset. Germline lookup yields CDR1 MDHEN and CDR2 SYDVKM. The length of the CDR3 is 13 residues. UMI-labeled 5' RACE TRB cDNA libraries were prepared from the cells. For each CDR3 protein, TCRdb gives one entry from its re-call of the 5' RACE reads, without DNA. In all, the sample yields around 90,000 distinct CDR3 sequences. This chain connects TRBV28 to TRBJ1-2. This TCR derives from a human donor in good health. Some clones in this sample may be carry-over from other donors' samples. Sequenced input: naive CXCR3- CD8+ T cells from blood. The subset here: CD45RO-CCR7+CD27+CD95- naive CD8+ T cells lacking CXCR3 (TNR3-). The CDR3 here is CASSPRQVGSYTF.